This is a list of T cell receptor beta chains from one sample in a study of radiotherapy plus CTLA-4 blockade in lung cancer. Repertoires were generated with immunoSEQ multiplex PCR, while TCRdb's copy carries only in-frame clones and drops some. The data contain tens of thousands of clones, 70% to 80% of them singletons. The sequencing used peripheral blood, collected from a patient treated with radiotherapy plus ipilimumab. The receptors were gathered from a human donor with non-small cell lung cancer who had a complete response to radiotherapy plus ipilimumab. CDR3s include the opening cysteine and the closing phenylalanine or tryptophan. A D gene is named only where the DNA matches it firmly. Clone sizes are given selectively: once, few, many, or a class where the clone is expanded.

cdr3_aa	cdr3_nt	j_call	v_call	d_call	clone_size
CASSLGSRLNTGELFF	TGCGCCAGCAGCTTGGGGAGCAGACTGAACACCGGGGAGCTGTTTTTT	TRBJ2-2	TRBV5-1	-	once
CASSLDSYGYTF	TGTGCCAGCAGCTTAGACAGCTATGGCTACACCTTC	TRBJ1-2	TRBV5-4	-	-
CAWSPGVYEQYF	TGTGCCTGGAGTCCAGGGGTCTACGAGCAGTACTTC	TRBJ2-7	TRBV30	-	once
CASSYSGLAKNIQYF	TGTGCCAGCAGTTACTCGGGGCTAGCCAAAAACATTCAGTACTTC	TRBJ2-4	TRBV6-5	-	-
CASSLKNEKLFF	TGTGCCAGCAGTTTGAAGAATGAAAAACTGTTTTTT	TRBJ1-4	TRBV28	-	-
CATRGLSRANGYTF	TGTGCCACCAGGGGGTTGTCCAGGGCTAATGGCTACACCTTC	TRBJ1-2	TRBV15	-	-
CASSLNPGPLIPGTQYF	TGCGCCAGCAGCTTGAATCCGGGACCCCTTATACCCGGTACGCAGTATTTT	TRBJ2-3	TRBV5-1	-	-
CASSPTQGRYGYTF	TGTGCCAGCAGCCCCACGCAGGGCCGATATGGCTACACCTTC	TRBJ1-2	TRBV6-1	-	once
CAISDQQGSTGELFF	TGTGCCATCAGTGACCAACAGGGGAGTACCGGGGAGCTGTTTTTT	TRBJ2-2	TRBV10-3	TRBD1	-
CASSLGTGGGETQYF	TGTGCCAGCAGCTTGGGGACAGGGGGCGGGGAGACCCAGTACTTC	TRBJ2-5	TRBV5-8	TRBD1	-
CSARRRDEQFF	TGCAGTGCTAGGCGCAGGGATGAGCAGTTCTTC	TRBJ2-1	TRBV20-1	-	-
CASSQQAYSNQPQHF	TGCGCCAGCAGCCAACAGGCTTATAGCAATCAGCCCCAGCATTTT	TRBJ1-5	TRBV4-1	-	-
CASSGQGGGNQPQHF	TGTGCCAGCAGTGGTCAGGGGGGTGGTAATCAGCCCCAGCATTTT	TRBJ1-5	TRBV2	TRBD1	few
CASSRPRGRNYGYTF	TGTGCCAGCAGTCGTCCCAGGGGGAGGAACTATGGCTACACCTTC	TRBJ1-2	TRBV28	TRBD1	-
CASSLRGITGELFF	TGTGCCAGCAGCTTAAGAGGTATCACCGGGGAGCTGTTTTTT	TRBJ2-2	TRBV7-8	-	-
CAWSAGQGIFGRSGNTIYF	TGTGCCTGGAGCGCAGGACAGGGTATATTTGGGAGGTCTGGAAACACCATATATTTT	TRBJ1-3	TRBV30	TRBD1	-
CASSQTGRDYGYTF	TGTGCTAGTTCCCAGACAGGGCGGGACTATGGCTACACCTTC	TRBJ1-2	TRBV12-5	TRBD1	-
CASNPPSGDPDTQYF	TGCGCCAGCAACCCTCCATCGGGAGACCCAGATACGCAGTATTTT	TRBJ2-3	TRBV5-1	-	-
CASSITGGLNEQFF	TGTGCCAGTAGTATCACGGGGGGGCTAAATGAGCAGTTCTTC	TRBJ2-1	TRBV19	TRBD2	-
CASSFQDTQYF	TGTGCCAGCAGCTTCCAAGATACGCAGTATTTT	TRBJ2-3	TRBV11-3	-	once
CASSERGTGGTNTIYF	TGCGCCAGCAGCGAGAGAGGGACAGGGGGGACAAACACCATATATTTT	TRBJ1-3	TRBV5-1	TRBD1	-
CTSSQASPFCGRIAKNIQYF	TGCACCAGCAGCCAAGCCTCCCCGTTTTGCGGGAGGATAGCCAAAAACATTCAGTACTTC	TRBJ2-4	TRBV1	-	once
CASSLDRGGAGELFF	TGCGCCAGCAGCTTGGACAGGGGGGGAGCCGGGGAGCTGTTTTTT	TRBJ2-2	TRBV5-1	-	once
CAWRLQGATNEKLFF	TGTGCCTGGAGACTACAGGGAGCAACTAATGAAAAACTGTTTTTT	TRBJ1-4	TRBV30	-	-
CAWSVEGELFF	TGTGCCTGGAGTGTGGAGGGGGAGCTGTTTTTT	TRBJ2-2	TRBV30	-	-
CASSLGGRRFF	TGTGCCAGCAGCTTAGGTGGGAGGAGATTCTTC	TRBJ2-1	TRBV11-2	-	-
CASSFRSQQYF	TGTGCCAGCAGTTTCCGGAGCCAGCAGTACTTC	TRBJ2-7	TRBV5-5	-	once
CASSFKLSGSALYNEQFF	TGTGCCAGCAGCTTCAAACTCAGCGGGAGCGCTTTATACAATGAGCAGTTCTTC	TRBJ2-1	TRBV7-2	TRBD2	-
CASSLQVRAEAFF	TGTGCCAGCAGTCTACAGGTTCGGGCTGAAGCTTTCTTT	TRBJ1-1	TRBV27	-	-
CASSQGTGYYEQYF	TGCGCCAGCAGCCAAGGAACCGGGTACTACGAGCAGTACTTC	TRBJ2-7	TRBV4-1	-	-
CASSIQGNPYQETQYF	TGTGCCAGTAGTATTCAGGGGAACCCGTACCAAGAGACCCAGTACTTC	TRBJ2-5	TRBV19	-	-
CASSSYSGTSYNEQFF	TGTGCCAGCAGCTCATATAGCGGGACCTCCTACAATGAGCAGTTCTTC	TRBJ2-1	TRBV7-9	TRBD2	-
CASSHLPNEKLFF	TGCGCCAGCAGCCACCTTCCTAATGAAAAACTGTTTTTT	TRBJ1-4	TRBV4-3	-	-
CASSRTGKYGYTF	TGTGCCAGCAGTCGGACAGGGAAATATGGCTACACCTTC	TRBJ1-2	TRBV6-5	TRBD1	-
CASSLRQGSGTGELFF	TGCGCCAGCAGCTTAAGACAGGGATCGGGCACCGGGGAGCTGTTTTTT	TRBJ2-2	TRBV5-1	TRBD1	-